One sample yielded the 9 T cell receptor beta chains listed below, sequenced in a study of cytomegalovirus exposure and HLA in healthy donors. The repertoire was sequenced with immunoSEQ multiplex PCR; TCRdb's copy has only in-frame clones and lacks some. Here the sample spans some 110,000 clones, 86% being singletons. The material sequenced was PBMCs. Receptors were obtained from a man aged 18 to 30 in good health and CMV-seronegative.

The V gene is TRBV11-2, the J gene TRBJ2-7; TRBD1 matches 9 bases. The CDR3 consists of 15 residues. Losses at the gene ends were 6 bases for V and 2 bases for J; bases not matched to a gene: 8. In germline, CDR1 is SGHAT, CDR2 FQNNGV. CDR3 sequence: CASSSRDREPYEQYF. For the CDR3, the DNA is TGTGCCAGCAGTTCGCGGGACAGGGAACCCTACGAGCAGTACTTC.

This sequence joins TRBV13 and TRBJ2-1, with D possibly TRBD1 on 5 matching bases. This CDR3 contains 12 residues. Trimming removed 5 bases from V and 5 bases from J, with 7 bases in between. Per the germline V gene, CDR1 is PRHDT and CDR2 is FYEKMQ (reference sequence). This chain's CDR3 is CASSHRNNEQFF. The CDR3 nucleotides are TGTGCCAGCAGCCACAGGAACAATGAGCAGTTCTTC.

CDR3 bases: TGTGCCAGCAGCTTAGGTCTAGCGGGGGGGGGAAATACGCAGTATTTT. This sequence encodes CASSLGLAGGGNTQYF. The genes are TRBV7-2 and TRBJ2-3; 12 positions agree with TRBD2. The length of the CDR3 is 16 residues. Germline CDR1 is SGHTA and CDR2 is FQGNSA. V lost 1 base to trimming and J lost 7 bases; unmatched junction nucleotides: 6.

The CDR3 loop is CASSLDIGLAVTYNEQFF. The CDR3 DNA reads TGTGCCAGCAGCTTAGATATCGGGCTAGCGGTGACCTACAATGAGCAGTTCTTC. J is TRBJ2-1 and V is TRBV11-2, with 7 bases matching TRBD2. The length of the CDR3 is 18 residues. CDR1 SGHAT and CDR2 FQNNGV come from the germline V gene. Trimming at V came to 0 bases and at J to 2 bases, leaving 10 bases not matched to a gene. Using reference TRBV11-2 and TRBJ2-1 for the parts outside the CDR3, the full variable domain is EAGVAQSPRYKIIEKRQSVAFWCNPISGHATLYWYQQILGQGPKLLIQFQNNGVVDDSQLPKDRFSAERLKGVDSTLKIQPAKLEDSAVYLCASSLDIGLAVTYNEQFFGPGTRLTVL.

The genes are TRBV5-4 and TRBJ1-6, with TRBD1 matching 8 bases. V trimming: 4 bases; J trimming: 7 bases; junction bases outside the gene matches: 10. CDR1 is SGHNT and CDR2 is YYREEE in the germline V gene (reference sequence). The CDR3 has 16 residues. The CDR3 spells CASSIPTGDGNSPLHF. In DNA form, the CDR3 reads TGTGCCAGCAGCATACCGACAGGGGACGGCAATTCACCCCTCCACTTT.

This chain uses TRBV6-5 with TRBJ1-2; D is unclear. Trimming removed 3 bases from V and 1 base from J, with 12 bases in between. Germline V gene lookup returns CDR1 MNHEY and CDR2 SVGAGI. The CDR3 runs to 15 residues. The CDR3 protein is CASSYSGIGNYGYTF. The CDR3 coding sequence is TGTGCCAGCAGTTATTCGGGGATCGGTAACTATGGCTACACCTTC.

The chain links TRBV5-1 to TRBJ1-2; D perhaps matches TRBD1 (6 bases). Trimming stripped 0 bases from V and 5 bases from J, with 14 bases between. Germline values: CDR1 SGHRS, CDR2 YFSETQ. The CDR3 spans 15 residues. The chain's CDR3 is CASSLGSTGTYGYTF. CDR3 in DNA: TGCGCCAGCAGCTTGGGAAGTACAGGGACGTATGGCTACACCTTC.

This chain links TRBV6-4 with TRBJ2-1, with 9 nucleotides matching TRBD1. The CDR3 runs 17 residues. V shed 5 bases and J 5 bases; nucleotides not matched to a gene: 13. Germline loops: CDR1 MRHNA, CDR2 SNTAGT. The CDR3 is CASSRTPQGALNNEQFF. CDR3 nucleotides: TGTGCCAGCAGTCGAACGCCACAGGGGGCCCTAAACAATGAGCAGTTCTTC.

The chain joins TRBV21-1 to TRBJ2-2; TRBD1 is the table's D call, not checked against the DNA. TRBV21-1 is marked as a pseudogene. The CDR3 is 16 residues long. This chain's CDR3 is CASSPRTGEDTGELFF. The CDR3 DNA sequence: TGTGCCAGCAGCCCACGGACAGGGGAGGACACCGGGGAGCTGTTTTTT.